This entry lists 23 T cell receptor beta chains sequenced from one sample in a study of lymphopenia after photon versus proton radiotherapy. Data came from immunoSEQ multiplex PCR; TCRdb stores just in-frame clones and leaves some out. The sample gives 70,000 or so clones, around 92% of which show up once; around 2.2% is in the top ten. Here the sequenced sample was peripheral blood, taken from a patient treated with photon-based radiotherapy. Source of these receptors: a woman in her 40s with cholangiocarcinoma.

This chain uses TRBV25-1 with TRBJ2-2, with 8 bases lining up with TRBD2. CDR3 length equals 17 residues. With 1 base clipped from V and 3 bases from J, the junction kept 7 bases outside the gene matches. Germline CDR1 MGHDK, CDR2 SYGVNS. The CDR3 here is CASSEWGAGDDTGELFF. CDR3 in DNA: TGTGCCAGCAGTGAATGGGGAGCGGGAGATGACACCGGGGAGCTGTTTTTT.

The genes are TRBV9 and TRBJ1-2; TRBD1 is a possible D gene (5 bases). The CDR3 has 16 residues. The germline V gene encodes CDR1 SGDLS and CDR2 YYNGEE. V was clipped by 2 bases and J by 4 bases, with 18 bases between them. In DNA form, the CDR3 reads TGTGCCAGCAGCGTGGGATCTGGGACGTATCGCTATGGCTACACCTTC. Its protein is CASSVGSGTYRYGYTF.

The chain recombines TRBV7-9 with TRBJ2-5; D not certain. The CDR3 runs 12 residues. Germline V CDR1 and CDR2: SEHNR, FQNEAQ (reference sequence). V lost 5 bases and J lost 2, with 6 bases in between. For the CDR3, the DNA is TGTGCCAGCAGCCGCCAGCAAGAGACCCAGTACTTC. Translated: CASSRQQETQYF.

This clone is a singleton in its sample. The rearrangement uses TRBV7-9 and TRBJ2-1, with 9 bases lining up with TRBD2. Germline trimming cut 5 bases from V and 10 bases from J; bases unmatched to any gene: 6. CDR1 is SEHNR, CDR2 FQNEAQ, per germline (reference sequence). This CDR3 spans 13 amino acids. CDR3 amino acids: CASSAGGVDEQFF. CDR3 nucleotides: TGTGCCAGCAGCGCGGGAGGGGTTGACGAGCAGTTCTTC.

V and J are TRBV6-6 and TRBJ1-6; TRBD1 matches at 8 bases. V was pared by 6 bases and J by 10 bases, with 11 bases of the junction left unmatched. The CDR3 contains 15 residues. CDR1 is MNHNY and CDR2 is SVGAGI in the germline V gene (reference sequence). The CDR3 DNA follows: TGTGCCAGCAGCTCCGGACAGGGCATGGTATCACCCCTCCACTTT. This encodes CASSSGQGMVSPLHF.

The chain uses TRBV19 and TRBJ1-4; 8 positions agree with TRBD1. This CDR3 has 16 residues. The germline gives CDR1 LNHDA, CDR2 SQIVND (reference sequence). Trimming cost V 1 base and J 6 bases; bases outside gene matches: 7. CDR3: CASSIGRTGRDEKLFF. In DNA, the CDR3 is TGTGCCAGTAGTATAGGTCGGACAGGGAGGGATGAAAAACTGTTTTTT.

The chain is built from TRBV5-1 and TRBJ1-1; possible D gene TRBD1, 5 bases. This CDR3 is 14 amino acids long. Germline V gene lookup returns CDR1 SGHRS and CDR2 YFSETQ. The ends were cut back, 1 base at V and 1 base at J, with 8 bases in the middle. The DNA of the CDR3 is TGCGCCAGCAGCTTGTGGACACCGAACACTGAAGCTTTCTTT. Protein product: CASSLWTPNTEAFF.

This chain uses TRBV27 with TRBJ1-1, with D perhaps TRBD1 (5 bases). Germline V CDR1 and CDR2: MNHEY, SMNVEV (reference sequence). The V end was cut by 3 bases, the J end by 0 bases, with 8 bases between. The CDR3 has 14 residues. CDR3 in DNA: TGTGCCAGCAGTTTCGACAGCCTGAACACTGAAGCTTTCTTT. This sequence encodes CASSFDSLNTEAFF.

The chain uses TRBV28 and TRBJ1-4, with D possibly being TRBD1 (5 bases). CDR3 size: 14 residues. CDR1 is MDHEN and CDR2 is SYDVKM in the germline V gene. V was pared by 3 bases and J by 7 bases, with 12 bases between. Here the CDR3 DNA reads TGTGCCAGCAGTTTTCCTGGGGGTACTGAAAAACTGTTTTTT. Residues: CASSFPGGTEKLFF.

This rearrangement joins TRBV6-6 to TRBJ1-6; tentatively, D is TRBD1 (6 bases). With 5 bases removed from V and 11 bases from J, the gap between germline ends came to 19 bases. This CDR3 is built from 15 residues. The V gene's germline CDR1 is MNHNY and CDR2 SVGAGI (reference sequence). DNA of the CDR3: TGTGCCAGCAGTACCGGGACAAGCAACGGGACACCCCTCCACTTT. Its translation: CASSTGTSNGTPLHF.

The rearrangement joins TRBV19 to TRBJ2-5; 7 bases are a match to TRBD1. The CDR3 spans 14 residues. Germline CDR1 reads LNHDA; CDR2 reads SQIVND (reference sequence). J lost 5 bases, V lost 7 bases, and 10 bases had no gene match. The CDR3 coding sequence is TGTGCCAGTATCGGACAGGCAAAGCGGGAGACCCAGTACTTC. Amino acids: CASIGQAKRETQYF. Based on the CDR3 plus reference TRBV19 and TRBJ2-5, the full variable domain is DGGITQSPKYLFRKEGQNVTLSCEQNLNHDAMYWYRQDPGQGLRLIYYSQIVNDFQKGDIAEGYSVSREKKESFPLTVTSAQKNPTAFYLCASIGQAKRETQYFGPGTRLLVL.

With regard to this clone: Other DNA variants within this sample encode the same CDR3. The chain carries TRBV18 and TRBJ1-2; TRBD1 matches 7 bases. CDR3 length equals 14 residues. CDR1 is KGHSH, CDR2 LQKENI, per germline. V lost 6 bases and J lost 5; bases outside the gene matches: 9. The CDR3 sequence is CASSPDRASYGYTF. The CDR3 nucleotides are TGTGCCAGCTCTCCAGACAGGGCGTCGTATGGCTACACCTTC.

J is TRBJ2-2 and V is TRBV5-1; D is perhaps TRBD2 (5 bases). The CDR3 sequence is 16 residues long. Trimming took off 0 bases at V and 1 base at J, with 10 bases between the two ends. Germline V lookup: CDR1 SGHRS, CDR2 YFSETQ. CDR3 nucleotide sequence: TGCGCCAGCAGCTTGGCCCCAGGAGGGAACACCGGGGAGCTGTTTTTT. Its protein is CASSLAPGGNTGELFF. Complete variable domain (other parts from reference TRBV5-1 and TRBJ2-2): KAGVTQTPRYLIKTRGQQVTLSCSPISGHRSVSWYQQTPGQGLQFLFEYFSETQRNKGNFPGRFSGRQFSNSRSEMNVSTLELGDSALYLCASSLAPGGNTGELFFGEGSRLTVL.

A few counts support this clone. The chain joins TRBV11-2 to TRBJ1-2; D gene uncertain. The CDR3 consists of 14 residues. From germline, CDR1 is SGHAT and CDR2 FQNNGV. V was clipped by 4 bases and J by 4 bases, with 13 bases between them. CDR3 protein: CASSSRLDRYGYTF. The CDR3 nucleotides read TGTGCCAGCAGCTCCCGACTGGATCGCTATGGCTACACCTTC.

The gene calls are TRBV2 and TRBJ2-1; TRBD2 agrees at 8 bases. This CDR3 has 15 residues. The junction had 11 bases not matched to a gene; V was cut back by 6 bases and J by 7 bases. Germline V gives CDR1 SNHLY, CDR2 FYNNEI. CDR3 sequence (DNA): TGTGCCAGCAGGGAGACTAGCGCTGCGGTAAATGAGCAGTTCTTC. Encoded protein: CASRETSAAVNEQFF.

The J gene is TRBJ2-7, the V gene TRBV2; TRBD2 might be the D (7 bases). The CDR3 is 14 amino acids. CDR1 is SNHLY and CDR2 is FYNNEI in the germline V gene. Between the trimmed V and J ends, which lost 8 bases and 0 bases, there was a span of 14 bases. In DNA form, the CDR3 reads TGTGCCAGCGGAGGGGGGGACACCTCCTACGAGCAGTACTTC. It codes for CASGGGDTSYEQYF.

This clone was seen a single time. CDR3: CASNLTPQFTEAFF. DNA for the CDR3: TGTGCCAGCAACCTCACACCTCAATTCACTGAAGCTTTCTTT. This chain connects TRBV6-1 to TRBJ1-1, with no clear D. Trimming left V 7 bases short and J 4 bases short, with 16 bases between. The V gene's germline CDR1 is MNHNS and CDR2 SASEGT. The CDR3 is made up of 14 amino acids.

The chain is built from TRBV9 and TRBJ1-3; no firm D call. From germline, CDR1 is SGDLS and CDR2 YYNGEE. The CDR3 is 14 residues long. Trimming pared 4 bases from V and 2 bases from J, leaving 10 bases between. The CDR3 DNA sequence: TGTGCCAGCAGCTCAGATAGGACTGGAAACACCATATATTTT. Its protein is CASSSDRTGNTIYF.

A few counts support this clone. The chain has TRBV7-2 and TRBJ2-3; 7 nucleotides line up with TRBD1. CDR1 and CDR2 from the germline V gene are SGHTA and FQGNSA. This CDR3 has 15 amino acids. The V gene end was trimmed by 6 bases and the J gene end by 1 base; junction bases not matched to a gene: 7. The CDR3 nucleotides read TGTGCCAGCAGATCGAGTACAGGGGGCACAGATACGCAGTATTTT. It is translated as CASRSSTGGTDTQYF.

V usage is TRBV10-3 and J usage is TRBJ2-3; TRBD2 matches 10 bases. CDR1 and CDR2 (germline): ENHRY, SYGVKD. The junction had 7 bases not matched to a gene; V was cut back by 5 bases and J by 5 bases. This CDR3 spans 15 amino acids. The CDR3, as DNA: TGTGCCATCAGTTTGACTAGCGGGTTGGAAGATACGCAGTATTTT. It specifies CAISLTSGLEDTQYF.

The chain carries TRBV7-9 and TRBJ1-1; D call uncertain. This CDR3 has 12 residues. The germline CDR1 and CDR2 sequences are SEHNR and FQNEAQ (reference sequence). The V gene lost 5 bases and the J gene lost 10 bases, with 14 bases spanning the gap. CDR3: CASSQRREAAFF. CDR3 nucleotide sequence: TGTGCCAGCAGCCAGCGTCGAGAGGCAGCTTTCTTT.

The chain couples TRBV5-5 to TRBJ2-5; D unclear. V was trimmed by 0 bases and J by 0 bases, leaving 6 bases between them. Germline CDR1 and CDR2: SGHKS and YYEKEE (reference sequence). The CDR3 consists of 14 residues. The CDR3 bases are TGTGCCAGCAGCTTGGTGGGGTACCAAGAGACCCAGTACTTC. This translates into CASSLVGYQETQYF.

The V and J genes are TRBV7-9 and TRBJ2-6; D is ambiguous. Trimming cost V 5 bases and J 0 bases, with 8 bases left between them. CDR3 length equals 15 residues. Germline V gene lookup returns CDR1 SEHNR and CDR2 FQNEAQ (reference sequence). The CDR3 loop reads CASSRLSSGANVLTF. The CDR3 coding sequence is TGTGCCAGCAGCCGTCTGAGCTCTGGGGCCAACGTCCTGACTTTC.